This is a list of T cell receptor beta chains from one sample in a study of blood T cell repertoires in COVID-19. Measured with immunoSEQ multiplex PCR; TCRdb has only the in-frame clones, and not every one. The sample comprises tens of thousands of clones, about 85% of which are singletons, and more than 30% rests with the top ten. Sequenced: peripheral blood. The source is an elderly man with acute or convalescent COVID-19. The CDR3 runs from the conserved cysteine through the conserved F or W. D genes are given only for firm matches. The size field is filled for only some rows; it gives once, few, many or a size class.

TGTGCCAGCATATCTGCGACCTACGAGCAGTACTTC,CASISATYEQYF,TRBV5-5,-,-,TRBJ2-7
TGTGCCAGTAGTCGTCCGGGGGTACAAACTGAAGCTTTCTTT,CASSRPGVQTEAFF,TRBV19,-,-,TRBJ1-1
TGTGCCAGCTCACCGGGCGTCTTACAGGGGTTTAATGAAAAACTGTTTTTT,CASSPGVLQGFNEKLFF,TRBV18,TRBD1,-,TRBJ1-4
TGTGCCATCAGAGGCGACAGGGGGAATACCTACGAGCAGTACTTC,CAIRGDRGNTYEQYF,TRBV10-3,TRBD1,-,TRBJ2-7
TGTGCCAGCAACCATGGGTCCCGGCTCGGGGATACGCAGTATTTT,CASNHGSRLGDTQYF,TRBV7-9,-,-,TRBJ2-3
TGTGCCAGCAGCCAATACTCCGGCAGGGTGAACGAGCAGTACTTC,CASSQYSGRVNEQYF,TRBV4-2,-,once,TRBJ2-7
TGTGCCAGCAACGGGGGTTACTTCGAGAACACTGAAGCTTTCTTT,CASNGGYFENTEAFF,TRBV6-5,-,-,TRBJ1-1
TGTGCCAGCAGCTCCGGGACTAGCGGGAGGGGGGAGACCCAGTACTTC,CASSSGTSGRGETQYF,TRBV9,TRBD2,-,TRBJ2-5
TGTGCCAGCAGTGCCCCGGTCGGTGAGCAGTACTTC,CASSAPVGEQYF,TRBV28,-,-,TRBJ2-7
TGTGCCAGCAGCTTAGTCAGTATCAACGAGCAGTACTTC,CASSLVSINEQYF,TRBV11-2,-,-,TRBJ2-7
TGCGCCAGCAGCTTGTACCGGACTAGCGGGACCTTGTTCTTC,CASSLYRTSGTLFF,TRBV5-1,TRBD2,once,TRBJ2-1
TGTGCCAGCAGCGTAGCCGGGAGAAAGGGCTACACCTTC,CASSVAGRKGYTF,TRBV9,-,-,TRBJ1-2
TGTGCCAGTAGTCCCCAGCGGCTCCAGGTCTATGGCTACACCTTC,CASSPQRLQVYGYTF,TRBV19,-,-,TRBJ1-2
TGCAGCGTTGAAGGGACAGGGATCACCGGGGAGCTGTTTTTT,CSVEGTGITGELFF,TRBV29-1,TRBD1,few,TRBJ2-2
TGTGCCAGCAGCTTAGACAGGACGGAAGATGAGCAGTACTTC,CASSLDRTEDEQYF,TRBV7-9,-,-,TRBJ2-7
TGTGCCACCAGCTCATTGAGCTCCTACAATGAGCAGTTCTTC,CATSSLSSYNEQFF,TRBV15,-,-,TRBJ2-1
TGTGCCAGCAGCGTAGAGGTATCAGGGGCTGGAAACACCATATATTTT,CASSVEVSGAGNTIYF,TRBV9,-,-,TRBJ1-3
TGTGCCAGCAGCGCGGACAGGGGTGGGACTGAAGCTTTCTTT,CASSADRGGTEAFF,TRBV5-8,TRBD1,-,TRBJ1-1
TGTGCCTCCTCTCAGGGGTTTACCTACGAGCAGTACTTC,CASSQGFTYEQYF,TRBV6-5,-,-,TRBJ2-7
TGTGCCAGCAGCCAACGGAGGACAGGCACTGAAGCTTTCTTT,CASSQRRTGTEAFF,TRBV3-1/TRBV3-2,TRBD1,-,TRBJ1-1
TGTGCCAGCAGCCCCCCGGGACAGGGGGCCTTTACAGATACGCAGTATTTT,CASSPPGQGAFTDTQYF,TRBV11-2,TRBD1,few,TRBJ2-3
TGTGCCAGCAGCCCCTGGGGGGGGCACGGTCAGCCCCAGCATTTT,CASSPWGGHGQPQHF,TRBV7-9,-,-,TRBJ1-5
TGTGCCAGCAGTTTATCCGGACAGCCCTACGAGCAGTACTTC,CASSLSGQPYEQYF,TRBV27,-,few,TRBJ2-7
TGTGCCAGCAGCTTAAGAGCGGGAGGCTCCTACGAGCAGTACTTC,CASSLRAGGSYEQYF,TRBV7-3,TRBD2,-,TRBJ2-7
TGTGCCAGCAGTTTAGAGGGGACAGGGGCCTCCGTTAAAGGCTACACCTTC,CASSLEGTGASVKGYTF,TRBV28,TRBD1,-,TRBJ1-2
TGTGCCAGCAGTTCGGGGGGAGGGGATACGCAGTATTTT,CASSSGGGDTQYF,TRBV6-5,TRBD2,-,TRBJ2-3
TGTGCCATCAGTGAAAGGACTAGCGGGAGTTGGGAGACCCAGTACTTC,CAISERTSGSWETQYF,TRBV10-3,TRBD2,-,TRBJ2-5
TGTGCCAGCAGTTACTCACGGGGGTACCATCCGGCCTCCCTCCACTTT,CASSYSRGYHPASLHF,TRBV6-2/TRBV6-3,-,-,TRBJ1-6
TGTGCCAGAAGCTCTCACCTGGGACTAGCTAACAATGAGCAGTTCTTC,CARSSHLGLANNEQFF,TRBV7-5,-,-,TRBJ2-1
TGTGCCAGCAGTTTACAGGGACAGCAGAACACTGAAGCTTTCTTT,CASSLQGQQNTEAFF,TRBV28,TRBD1,-,TRBJ1-1
TGCGCCAGCAAGGGGGGGGCTTCTACCTATGGCTACACCTTC,CASKGGASTYGYTF,TRBV10-1,-,-,TRBJ1-2
TGTGCCACCAGTGATTTGGTACCGGACAGGGTCCTCTATGGCTACACCTTC,CATSDLVPDRVLYGYTF,TRBV24-1,TRBD1,-,TRBJ1-2
TGTGCCAGCAGTTCCAGACTAGCGGGTGGCACAGATACGCAGTATTTT,CASSSRLAGGTDTQYF,TRBV28,TRBD2,-,TRBJ2-3
TGTGCCAGCAGACCCAGGGGGGCAGGGGGCCTGAACACTGAAGCTTTCTTT,CASRPRGAGGLNTEAFF,TRBV27,TRBD1,-,TRBJ1-1
TGTGCCAGCTCTCAGACGGGGTCTGGGGCCAACGTCCTGACTTTC,CASSQTGSGANVLTF,TRBV9,-,-,TRBJ2-6
TGCAGCGTTGACAGGGCCACTGAAGCTTTCTTT,CSVDRATEAFF,TRBV29-1,-,-,TRBJ1-1
TGTGCCTGGAGCCCGGGGGGGGCCGAACAGCCCCAGCATTTT,CAWSPGGAEQPQHF,TRBV30,-,few,TRBJ1-5
TGTGCCAGCAGCTTAACAGGGGGCATGACCTACAATGAGCAGTTCTTC,CASSLTGGMTYNEQFF,TRBV7-3,TRBD1,-,TRBJ2-1
TGTGCCACCGGGTCGGGGGGCGAAGGAAGGAGTATATATTTT,CATGSGGEGRSIYF,TRBV2,-,-,TRBJ1-3
TGTGCTAGCAGCGAAGCCGCACCAGGGGTGGGCGAGCAGTACTTC,CASSEAAPGVGEQYF,TRBV7-7,-,-,TRBJ2-7
TGTGCCACCCTAGAGGGGGGGCTTTTTTTAATTGCTGAAGCTTTCTTT,CATLEGGLFLIAEAFF,TRBV15,-,-,TRBJ1-1
TGTGCCAGTAGTCCGGACAGAGGCCCCAATCAGCCCCAGCATTTT,CASSPDRGPNQPQHF,TRBV19,-,few,TRBJ1-5